The clone carrying this TCR beta chain was seen repeatedly, ten times or more. The antigen remains unidentified. Breast cancer patients provided tissue from their axillary draining lymph nodes. CDR3 length: 14 residues. V gave up 3 bases and J gave up 5 bases, with 14 bases separating them. Germline CDR1 DFQATT, CDR2 SNEGSKA (reference sequence). One entry per CDR3 protein results from TCRdb running MiXCR on the multiplex PCR reads. The table lists around 150,000 distinct CDR3 sequences, approximately 32% of them singletons. This record comes from a study of breast tumors, draining lymph nodes, adjacent tissues. Study observations and caveats: Data fit most tumor T cells coming from lymph node, expanding in tumor. Tumor T cell lymph node origin was a supported hypothesis, not proven. Compared with lymph nodes, tumors were less diverse; compared with nontumor tissue, more.

The sequence derives from a female donor with breast cancer. Some clones in this sample may be carry-over from other donors' samples. The chain is built from TRBV20-1 and TRBJ2-1; D might be TRBD1 or TRBD2, each matching 6 bases. Sequenced: axillary lymph node tissue. The CDR3 DNA reads TGCAGTGCTAGTCTCGGGGGCGTGCACAATGAGCAGTTCTTC. This codes for CSASLGGVHNEQFF.